Listed below are T cell receptor beta chains from one sample, sequenced in a study of beta chain features in type 1 diabetes. Profiling relied on immunoSEQ multiplex PCR, and the TCRdb table lists in-frame clones only, not all of them. The sample has some 270,000 clones; approximately 11% are singletons. Sequencing was done on a sample of naive CD4+ T cells from blood. These receptors all come from a man younger than 45 with type 1 diabetes. CDR3s include the opening cysteine and the closing phenylalanine or tryptophan. A D gene is named only where the DNA matches it firmly. Some rows have no size entry. The others give once, few or many, or a class for an expanded clone.

clone_size: .; cdr3_length: 15; v_call: TRBV4-2; j_call: TRBJ2-7; d_call: TRBD1; cdr3_aa: CASSQTSDRVYEQYF; cdr3_nt: TGTGCCAGCAGCCAAACATCAGACAGGGTCTACGAGCAGTACTTC
clone_size: few; cdr3_length: 12; v_call: TRBV2; j_call: TRBJ2-1; d_call: .; cdr3_aa: CAGKNSGNEQFF; cdr3_nt: TGTGCCGGAAAAAACAGCGGCAATGAGCAGTTCTTC
clone_size: .; cdr3_length: 15; v_call: TRBV7-9; j_call: TRBJ2-7; d_call: .; cdr3_aa: CASSFNTPSSYEQYF; cdr3_nt: TGTGCCAGCAGCTTCAATACGCCGAGCTCCTACGAGCAGTACTTC
clone_size: .; cdr3_length: 15; v_call: TRBV4-1; j_call: TRBJ2-5; d_call: .; cdr3_aa: CASSQDPGRVETQYF; cdr3_nt: TGCGCCAGCAGCCAAGACCCGGGCAGGGTGGAGACCCAGTACTTC
clone_size: few; cdr3_length: 16; v_call: TRBV5-1; j_call: TRBJ2-1; d_call: TRBD2; cdr3_aa: CASSWTSGGRGNEQFF; cdr3_nt: TGCGCCAGCAGCTGGACTAGCGGGGGCCGGGGCAATGAGCAGTTCTTC
clone_size: .; cdr3_length: 14; v_call: TRBV25-1; j_call: TRBJ1-5; d_call: TRBD1; cdr3_aa: CASSETTGGGPQHF; cdr3_nt: TGTGCCAGCAGTGAAACGACAGGGGGTGGGCCCCAGCATTTT
clone_size: few; cdr3_length: 15; v_call: TRBV7-2; j_call: TRBJ1-2; d_call: .; cdr3_aa: CASSLVGRVDYGYTF; cdr3_nt: TGTGCCAGCAGCTTAGTAGGCAGGGTGGACTATGGCTACACCTTC
clone_size: few; cdr3_length: 15; v_call: TRBV19; j_call: TRBJ2-7; d_call: .; cdr3_aa: CASSIAASLPYEQYF; cdr3_nt: TGTGCCAGTAGTATAGCGGCTAGCTTACCCTACGAGCAGTACTTC
clone_size: .; cdr3_length: 15; v_call: TRBV5-1; j_call: TRBJ2-7; d_call: .; cdr3_aa: CASSSHTDYPYEQYF; cdr3_nt: TGCGCCAGCAGCAGCCACACAGACTATCCCTACGAGCAGTACTTC
clone_size: few; cdr3_length: 14; v_call: TRBV11-3; j_call: TRBJ2-1; d_call: .; cdr3_aa: CASSLAPGYDEQFF; cdr3_nt: TGTGCCAGCAGCTTAGCCCCGGGATATGATGAGCAGTTCTTC
clone_size: few; cdr3_length: 14; v_call: TRBV6-5; j_call: TRBJ1-6; d_call: TRBD1; cdr3_aa: CASTRQGTNSPLHF; cdr3_nt: TGTGCCAGCACCAGACAGGGGACCAATTCACCCCTCCACTTT
clone_size: .; cdr3_length: 15; v_call: TRBV9; j_call: TRBJ2-6; d_call: .; cdr3_aa: CASSVEEAGANVLTF; cdr3_nt: TGTGCCAGCAGCGTAGAGGAGGCGGGGGCCAACGTCCTGACTTTC
clone_size: .; cdr3_length: 15; v_call: TRBV18; j_call: TRBJ2-5; d_call: .; cdr3_aa: CASSPRTINQETQYF; cdr3_nt: TGTGCCAGCTCACCCAGGACTATCAACCAAGAGACCCAGTACTTC
clone_size: .; cdr3_length: 13; v_call: TRBV2; j_call: TRBJ2-3; d_call: TRBD2; cdr3_aa: CASGGGNTDTQYF; cdr3_nt: TGTGCCAGCGGCGGGGGAAACACAGATACGCAGTATTTT
clone_size: .; cdr3_length: 17; v_call: TRBV25-1; j_call: TRBJ2-3; d_call: TRBD2; cdr3_aa: CASSPGAGYASTDTQYF; cdr3_nt: TGTGCCAGCAGTCCTGGAGCGGGATACGCTAGCACAGATACGCAGTATTTT
clone_size: .; cdr3_length: 13; v_call: TRBV4-3; j_call: TRBJ2-7; d_call: .; cdr3_aa: CASSQDRVFPQYF; cdr3_nt: TGCGCCAGCAGCCAAGATCGCGTCTTTCCGCAGTACTTC
clone_size: few; cdr3_length: 15; v_call: TRBV27; j_call: TRBJ2-3; d_call: TRBD1; cdr3_aa: CASSPRQGSTDTQYF; cdr3_nt: TGTGCCAGCAGTCCTCGACAGGGTTCCACAGATACGCAGTATTTT
clone_size: .; cdr3_length: 13; v_call: TRBV5-6; j_call: TRBJ2-5; d_call: .; cdr3_aa: CASSELTRETQYF; cdr3_nt: TGTGCCAGCAGCGAACTTACTAGAGAGACCCAGTACTTC
clone_size: few; cdr3_length: 13; v_call: TRBV7-3; j_call: TRBJ1-1; d_call: .; cdr3_aa: CASSPGSNTEAFF; cdr3_nt: TGTGCCAGCAGCCCCGGGTCGAACACTGAAGCTTTCTTT
clone_size: .; cdr3_length: 11; v_call: TRBV5-4; j_call: TRBJ2-7; d_call: .; cdr3_aa: CASSSNYEQYF; cdr3_nt: TGTGCCAGCAGCTCTAACTACGAGCAGTACTTC
clone_size: few; cdr3_length: 14; v_call: TRBV28; j_call: TRBJ2-7; d_call: .; cdr3_aa: CASSSSQRTYEQYF; cdr3_nt: TGTGCCAGCAGTTCCTCTCAGCGAACCTACGAGCAGTACTTC
clone_size: few; cdr3_length: 15; v_call: TRBV4-3; j_call: TRBJ2-7; d_call: TRBD2; cdr3_aa: CASSPVAGGQYEQYF; cdr3_nt: TGCGCCAGCAGCCCGGTAGCGGGGGGGCAGTACGAGCAGTACTTC
clone_size: .; cdr3_length: 15; v_call: TRBV6-5; j_call: TRBJ2-1; d_call: .; cdr3_aa: CASNSRGRPGDEQFF; cdr3_nt: TGTGCCAGCAACTCCCGTGGGCGGCCGGGGGATGAGCAGTTCTTC
clone_size: .; cdr3_length: 14; v_call: TRBV29-1; j_call: TRBJ2-5; d_call: .; cdr3_aa: CSAHRRGPQETQYF; cdr3_nt: TGCAGCGCCCATAGGAGGGGCCCACAAGAGACCCAGTACTTC
clone_size: .; cdr3_length: 15; v_call: TRBV30; j_call: TRBJ1-3; d_call: .; cdr3_aa: CAWISGGVPGNTIYF; cdr3_nt: TGTGCCTGGATCAGTGGGGGGGTTCCTGGAAACACCATATATTTT
clone_size: .; cdr3_length: 13; v_call: TRBV18; j_call: TRBJ2-3; d_call: TRBD2; cdr3_aa: CASSPSGFDTQYF; cdr3_nt: TGTGCCAGCTCACCTAGCGGGTTCGATACGCAGTATTTT
clone_size: few; cdr3_length: 15; v_call: TRBV9; j_call: TRBJ2-7; d_call: TRBD1; cdr3_aa: CASSVEGGPFYEQYF; cdr3_nt: TGTGCCAGCAGCGTAGAAGGGGGCCCCTTCTACGAGCAGTACTTC
clone_size: few; cdr3_length: 16; v_call: TRBV5-4; j_call: TRBJ2-2; d_call: .; cdr3_aa: CASSSVPTRSAGELFF; cdr3_nt: TGTGCCAGCAGCTCGGTACCGACGCGGTCGGCCGGGGAGCTGTTTTTT
clone_size: .; cdr3_length: 10; v_call: TRBV12-5; j_call: TRBJ1-2; d_call: .; cdr3_aa: CASGPRGYTF; cdr3_nt: TGTGCTAGTGGCCCCCGGGGCTACACCTTC
clone_size: .; cdr3_length: 14; v_call: TRBV15; j_call: TRBJ2-4; d_call: .; cdr3_aa: CATSRGTEKNIQYF; cdr3_nt: TGTGCCACCAGCAGAGGGACAGAAAAAAACATTCAGTACTTC
clone_size: .; cdr3_length: 15; v_call: TRBV6-1; j_call: TRBJ1-1; d_call: TRBD1; cdr3_aa: CASSSRGTVNTEAFF; cdr3_nt: TGTGCCAGCAGTTCCCGGGGGACAGTGAACACTGAAGCTTTCTTT
clone_size: .; cdr3_length: 12; v_call: TRBV2; j_call: TRBJ1-2; d_call: TRBD1; cdr3_aa: CATRDRGPGYTF; cdr3_nt: TGTGCCACCAGGGACAGGGGCCCCGGCTACACCTTC
clone_size: few; cdr3_length: 15; v_call: TRBV7-3; j_call: TRBJ2-1; d_call: .; cdr3_aa: CASSSSRGTYNEQFF; cdr3_nt: TGTGCCAGCAGCTCCTCACGGGGGACCTACAATGAGCAGTTCTTC
clone_size: .; cdr3_length: 16; v_call: TRBV18; j_call: TRBJ2-7; d_call: .; cdr3_aa: CASSPKLPAGSYEQYF; cdr3_nt: TGTGCCAGCTCACCAAAACTTCCGGCAGGTTCCTACGAGCAGTACTTC
clone_size: few; cdr3_length: 12; v_call: TRBV19; j_call: TRBJ1-1; d_call: .; cdr3_aa: CASSAGGAEAFF; cdr3_nt: TGTGCCAGTAGTGCTGGAGGGGCTGAAGCTTTCTTT
clone_size: few; cdr3_length: 12; v_call: TRBV12-5; j_call: TRBJ1-1; d_call: .; cdr3_aa: CASGPGNTEAFF; cdr3_nt: TGTGCTAGTGGCCCAGGTAACACTGAAGCTTTCTTT
clone_size: few; cdr3_length: 14; v_call: TRBV29-1; j_call: TRBJ1-1; d_call: .; cdr3_aa: CSVERTTANTEAFF; cdr3_nt: TGCAGCGTTGAGAGAACAACAGCGAACACTGAAGCTTTCTTT
clone_size: few; cdr3_length: 16; v_call: TRBV27; j_call: TRBJ1-6; d_call: .; cdr3_aa: CASSPDWSSYNSPLHF; cdr3_nt: TGTGCCAGCAGCCCGGACTGGAGCTCCTATAATTCACCCCTCCACTTT
clone_size: few; cdr3_length: 17; v_call: TRBV19; j_call: TRBJ2-2; d_call: .; cdr3_aa: CASSMDSPFLNTGELFF; cdr3_nt: TGTGCCAGTAGTATGGACTCCCCTTTCTTGAACACCGGGGAGCTGTTTTTT
clone_size: few; cdr3_length: 16; v_call: TRBV2; j_call: TRBJ2-4; d_call: TRBD2; cdr3_aa: CASSESGGAAKNIQYF; cdr3_nt: TGTGCCAGCAGTGAATCGGGGGGGGCAGCCAAAAACATTCAGTACTTC
clone_size: .; cdr3_length: 14; v_call: TRBV19; j_call: TRBJ1-1; d_call: .; cdr3_aa: CASSIEIGMSEAFF; cdr3_nt: TGTGCCAGTAGTATAGAGATCGGGATGAGTGAAGCTTTCTTT
clone_size: few; cdr3_length: 14; v_call: TRBV7-9; j_call: TRBJ2-1; d_call: .; cdr3_aa: CASSLESSYNEQFF; cdr3_nt: TGTGCCAGCAGCTTGGAGAGCTCCTACAATGAGCAGTTCTTC
clone_size: .; cdr3_length: 14; v_call: TRBV6-6; j_call: TRBJ2-7; d_call: TRBD1; cdr3_aa: CASSSQGLSYEQYF; cdr3_nt: TGTGCCAGCAGCTCACAGGGGCTGTCCTACGAGCAGTACTTC
clone_size: few; cdr3_length: 12; v_call: TRBV25-1; j_call: TRBJ1-2; d_call: TRBD1; cdr3_aa: CASSGGGFGYTF; cdr3_nt: TGTGCCAGCAGTGGAGGGGGCTTTGGCTACACCTTC
clone_size: .; cdr3_length: 14; v_call: TRBV27; j_call: TRBJ1-2; d_call: TRBD1; cdr3_aa: CASSLSSGGYGYTF; cdr3_nt: TGTGCCAGCAGTTTATCCTCAGGGGGCTATGGCTACACCTTC
clone_size: few; cdr3_length: 14; v_call: TRBV18; j_call: TRBJ2-7; d_call: TRBD1; cdr3_aa: CASSDGTGIYEQYF; cdr3_nt: TGTGCCAGCTCCGACGGGACAGGGATTTACGAGCAGTACTTC
clone_size: few; cdr3_length: 15; v_call: TRBV10-3; j_call: TRBJ2-1; d_call: TRBD2; cdr3_aa: CAISVGSGGQNEQFF; cdr3_nt: TGTGCCATCAGTGTTGGTAGCGGGGGTCAAAATGAGCAGTTCTTC
clone_size: .; cdr3_length: 15; v_call: TRBV6-5; j_call: TRBJ2-7; d_call: .; cdr3_aa: CASSYSIHGTYEQYF; cdr3_nt: TGTGCCAGCAGTTACTCGATCCACGGGACCTACGAGCAGTACTTC